The entry below gives a single T cell receptor (beta chain) sequence along with its context. The antigen remains undetermined. This record belongs to a study of cytomegalovirus exposure and HLA in healthy donors. Study background: Findings of an earlier analysis included roughly 120 million unique TCR beta sequences from some 180 million T cells. Among 398 genotyped donors, around 80% fell in the Caucasian-associated ancestry cluster.

Study-level findings and limits: CMV antigen specificity was confirmed in vitro for three CMV-associated chains. The study listed approximately 160 cytomegalovirus-associated TCR beta chains.

Primers for the PCR totalled 60 Vbeta and 13 Jbeta. Profiling relied on immunoSEQ multiplex PCR, and the TCRdb table lists in-frame clones only, not all of them. The table includes tens of thousands of clones, about 90% detected once. The CDR3 runs 17 residues. V dropped 3 bases and J dropped 6; count of bases not matched to a gene: 12. Per germline, CDR1 LNHDA and CDR2 SQIVND (reference sequence). The sequenced material came from PBMCs. The receptor was derived from a woman in her forties in good health and CMV-seropositive. The chain uses TRBV19 and TRBJ1-5, with TRBD1 matching 9 bases. CDR3 residues: CASSISSGQGARQPQHF. CDR3 in DNA: TGTGCCAGTAGTATTTCCTCGGGACAGGGCGCGCGTCAGCCCCAGCATTTT.